The rows below give T cell receptor beta chains drawn from one sample of a study of blood T cell repertoires in COVID-19. Measured with immunoSEQ multiplex PCR; TCRdb has only the in-frame clones, and not every one. Of some 150,000 clones detected, roughly 84% appear once; the ten largest clones hold around 10%. The sequencing sample was made of peripheral blood. The receptors here all came from a woman aged 60-75 years with COVID-19, enrolled during active disease. The CDR3 runs from the conserved cysteine through the conserved F or W. Fields, in order: clone size, V gene, J gene, D gene, CDR3 protein, CDR3 DNA. The D gene is left open where the match is weak. A row's size may be missing; if present it is once, few, many or a size class.

NA	TRBV5-1	TRBJ2-1	TRBD2	CASSFSAGDNEQFF	TGCGCCAGCAGCTTTAGCGCGGGGGACAATGAGCAGTTCTTC
NA	TRBV18	TRBJ1-1	NA	CASSPSVVADTEAFF	TGTGCCAGCTCACCGAGCGTCGTAGCGGACACTGAAGCTTTCTTT
NA	TRBV6-5	TRBJ2-2	NA	CASSPGGYTGELFF	TGTGCCAGCAGTCCTGGGGGGTACACCGGGGAGCTGTTTTTT
NA	TRBV5-1	TRBJ2-1	NA	CASSLSTVSYNEQFF	TGCGCCAGCAGCTTGAGTACGGTCTCCTACAATGAGCAGTTCTTC
NA	TRBV5-8	TRBJ1-6	TRBD1	CASSSGTVFGSPLHF	TGTGCCAGCAGCTCTGGGACAGTCTTTGGTTCACCCCTCCACTTT
few	TRBV14	TRBJ2-6	NA	CASSQGSYSGANVLTF	TGTGCCAGCAGCCAAGGGAGCTACTCTGGGGCCAACGTCCTGACTTTC
NA	TRBV5-1	TRBJ1-1	NA	CASSPRGTLNTEAFF	TGCGCCAGCAGCCCACGGGGTACCCTGAACACTGAAGCTTTCTTT
few	TRBV11-2	TRBJ1-4	TRBD1	CASARGQGIEKLFF	TGTGCCAGCGCGAGGGGACAGGGGATCGAAAAACTGTTTTTT
NA	TRBV10-3	TRBJ1-3	TRBD1	CAISDPGGSGNTIYF	TGTGCCATCAGTGACCCAGGGGGCTCTGGAAACACCATATATTTT
NA	TRBV19	TRBJ1-5	NA	CASNLSNQPQHF	TGTGCCAGTAATCTTAGCAATCAGCCCCAGCATTTT
NA	TRBV6-1	TRBJ2-7	NA	CASSEVLRGTGWTYEQYF	TGTGCCAGCAGTGAAGTGTTACGGGGCACAGGGTGGACCTACGAGCAGTACTTC
NA	TRBV10-1	TRBJ2-3	NA	CASGLRGTDTQYF	TGCGCCAGCGGACTCCGTGGCACAGATACGCAGTATTTT
once	TRBV9	TRBJ1-1	TRBD1	CASSVSTGASNTEAFF	TGTGCCAGCAGCGTCTCGACAGGGGCATCGAACACTGAAGCTTTCTTT
NA	TRBV11-3	TRBJ2-1	NA	CASSLDGAGARNEQFF	TGTGCCAGCAGCCTAGACGGGGCGGGGGCTCGCAATGAGCAGTTCTTC
NA	TRBV27	TRBJ1-5	TRBD1	CASSGTGKGRSNQPQHF	TGTGCCAGCAGTGGGACAGGGAAGGGTCGGAGCAATCAGCCCCAGCATTTT
once	TRBV11-2	TRBJ1-2	TRBD1	CASSRWSGGGDGYTF	TGTGCCAGCAGCCGTTGGTCAGGGGGAGGCGATGGCTACACCTTC
NA	TRBV5-1	TRBJ2-3	NA	CASSSPSGPGTDTQYF	TGCGCCAGCAGCTCCCCCTCGGGTCCGGGCACAGATACGCAGTATTTT
NA	TRBV7-7	TRBJ1-6	TRBD1	CASSLDRVSPLHF	TGTGCCAGCAGTTTAGACAGGGTTTCACCCCTCCACTTT
NA	TRBV5-1	TRBJ1-3	NA	CASSLAGQPNTIYF	TGCGCCAGCAGCTTGGCTGGACAACCAAACACCATATATTTT
NA	TRBV4-1	TRBJ1-4	TRBD1	CASSQDAGGTANEKLFF	TGCGCCAGCAGCCAAGATGCAGGGGGGACGGCTAATGAAAAACTGTTTTTT
NA	TRBV7-9	TRBJ1-1	TRBD1	CASRTQGARNTEAFF	TGTGCCAGCAGAACACAGGGGGCAAGGAACACTGAAGCTTTCTTT
once	TRBV3-1/TRBV3-2	TRBJ1-2	TRBD1	CASSRDRGLGGYTF	TGTGCCAGCAGCCGGGACAGGGGGCTCGGGGGCTACACCTTC
NA	TRBV6-5	TRBJ2-4	NA	CASSYSRGPKNIQYF	TGTGCCAGCAGTTACTCGCGGGGACCCAAAAACATTCAGTACTTC
once	TRBV6-1	TRBJ1-2	TRBD1	CASSEASQGLSYGYTF	TGTGCCAGCAGTGAAGCTTCACAGGGGTTGAGCTATGGCTACACCTTC
NA	TRBV11-2	TRBJ2-7	TRBD2	CASSLVAGGHEQYF	TGTGCCAGCAGCTTAGTAGCGGGAGGGCACGAGCAGTACTTC
NA	TRBV30	TRBJ1-3	NA	CAWRRGGNTIYF	TGTGCCTGGAGGCGGGGGGGAAACACCATATATTTT